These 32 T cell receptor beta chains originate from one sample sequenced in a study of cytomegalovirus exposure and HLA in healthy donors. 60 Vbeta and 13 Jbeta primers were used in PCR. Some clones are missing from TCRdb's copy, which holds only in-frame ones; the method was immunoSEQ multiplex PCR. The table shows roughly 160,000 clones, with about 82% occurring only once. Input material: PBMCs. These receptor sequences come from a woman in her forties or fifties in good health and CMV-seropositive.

The CDR3 nucleotides are TGCGCCAGCAGCCAAGTCCCTGAGGTTGCTGAAGCTTTCTTT. It specifies CASSQVPEVAEAFF. The chain uses TRBV4-3 and TRBJ1-1; D is ambiguous. CDR3 length equals 14 residues. Deletions cut 1 base from V and 6 bases from J, with 12 bases between. Germline values: CDR1 LGHNA, CDR2 YSLEER.

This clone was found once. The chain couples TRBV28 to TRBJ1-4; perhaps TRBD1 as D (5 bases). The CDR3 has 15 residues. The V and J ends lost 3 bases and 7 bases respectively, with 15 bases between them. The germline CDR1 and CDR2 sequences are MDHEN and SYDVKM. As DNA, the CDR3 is TGTGCCAGCAGTTTCACAGGTTTGCGGGGTGAAAAACTGTTTTTT. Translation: CASSFTGLRGEKLFF.

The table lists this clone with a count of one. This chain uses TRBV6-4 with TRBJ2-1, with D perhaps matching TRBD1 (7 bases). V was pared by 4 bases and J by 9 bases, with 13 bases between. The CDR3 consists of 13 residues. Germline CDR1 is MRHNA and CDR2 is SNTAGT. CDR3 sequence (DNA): TGTGCCAGCAGTGGGTCTCAGGGGGGTGAGCAGTTCTTC. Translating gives CASSGSQGGEQFF.

This chain's CDR3 is CASSLNRDTQYF. The CDR3 nucleotides read TGTGCCAGCAGCCTCAACAGAGATACGCAGTATTTT. This sequence joins TRBV9 and TRBJ2-3; D is ambiguous. Germline values: CDR1 SGDLS, CDR2 YYNGEE. CDR3 size: 12 residues. V dropped 4 bases and J dropped 5 bases, with 8 bases sitting between them.

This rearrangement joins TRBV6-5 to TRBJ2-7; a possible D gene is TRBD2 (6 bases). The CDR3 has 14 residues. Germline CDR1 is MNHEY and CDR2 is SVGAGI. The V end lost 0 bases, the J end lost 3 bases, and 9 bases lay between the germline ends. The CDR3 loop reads CASSYSAGYYEQYF. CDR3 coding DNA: TGTGCCAGCAGTTACTCGGCGGGATACTACGAGCAGTACTTC.

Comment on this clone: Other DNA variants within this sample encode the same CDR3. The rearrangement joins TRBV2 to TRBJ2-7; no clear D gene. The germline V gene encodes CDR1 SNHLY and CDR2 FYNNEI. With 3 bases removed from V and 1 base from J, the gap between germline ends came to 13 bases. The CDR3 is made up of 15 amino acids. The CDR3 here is CASSDLRGYSYEQYF. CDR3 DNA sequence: TGTGCCAGCAGTGACCTCAGAGGTTATTCCTACGAGCAGTACTTC.

CDR3 residues: CASANSADSYEQYF. CDR3 nucleotides: TGTGCCAGCGCTAACAGCGCGGACTCCTACGAGCAGTACTTC. The chain has TRBV6-6 and TRBJ2-5; D ambiguous. TRBJ2-7 explains the end of the DNA better; the J call may be wrong. The CDR3 runs 14 residues. Per the germline V gene, CDR1 is MNHNY and CDR2 is SVGAGI (reference sequence).

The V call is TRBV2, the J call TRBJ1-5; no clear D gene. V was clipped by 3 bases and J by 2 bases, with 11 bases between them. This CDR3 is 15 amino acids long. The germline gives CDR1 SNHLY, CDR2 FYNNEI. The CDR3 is CASSESGFGNQPQHF. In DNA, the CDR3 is TGTGCCAGCAGTGAGTCGGGGTTTGGCAATCAGCCCCAGCATTTT.

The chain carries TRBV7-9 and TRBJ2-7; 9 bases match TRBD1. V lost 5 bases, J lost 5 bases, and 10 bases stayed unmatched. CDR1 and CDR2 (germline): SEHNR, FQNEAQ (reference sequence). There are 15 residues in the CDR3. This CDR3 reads CASSLRDRENHEQYF. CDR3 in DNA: TGTGCCAGCAGCCTCCGGGACAGGGAGAACCACGAGCAGTACTTC.

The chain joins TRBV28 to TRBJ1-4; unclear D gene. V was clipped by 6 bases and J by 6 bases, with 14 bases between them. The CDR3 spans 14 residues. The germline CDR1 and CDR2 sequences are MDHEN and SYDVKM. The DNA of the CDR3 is TGTGCCAGCAGGTCGCCGGCCCGGGATGAAAAACTGTTTTTT. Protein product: CASRSPARDEKLFF.

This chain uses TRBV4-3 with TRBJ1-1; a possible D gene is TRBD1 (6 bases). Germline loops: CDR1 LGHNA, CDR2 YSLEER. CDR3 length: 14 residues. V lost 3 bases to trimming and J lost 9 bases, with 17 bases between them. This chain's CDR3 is CASSQTSGVGKAFF. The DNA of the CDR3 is TGCGCCAGCAGCCAGACCTCAGGGGTGGGGAAAGCTTTCTTT.

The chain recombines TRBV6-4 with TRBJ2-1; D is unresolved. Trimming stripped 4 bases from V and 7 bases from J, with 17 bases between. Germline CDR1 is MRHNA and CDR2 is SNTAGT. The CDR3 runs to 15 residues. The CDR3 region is CASSGSRLRRNEQFF. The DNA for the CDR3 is TGTGCCAGCAGTGGGAGTAGGCTCCGAAGGAATGAGCAGTTCTTC.

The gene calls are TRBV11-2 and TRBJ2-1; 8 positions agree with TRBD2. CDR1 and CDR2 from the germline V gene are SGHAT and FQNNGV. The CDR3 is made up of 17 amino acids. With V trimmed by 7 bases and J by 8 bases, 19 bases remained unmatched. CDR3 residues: CASILRRGGPAGDEQFF. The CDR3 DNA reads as TGTGCCAGCATCCTCCGGCGCGGGGGGCCCGCCGGCGATGAGCAGTTCTTC.

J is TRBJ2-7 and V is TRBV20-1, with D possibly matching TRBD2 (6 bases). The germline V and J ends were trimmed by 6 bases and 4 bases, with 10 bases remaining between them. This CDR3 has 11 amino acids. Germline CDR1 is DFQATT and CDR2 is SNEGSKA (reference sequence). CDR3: CSATGRYEQYF. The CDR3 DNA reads TGCAGTGCGACCGGGAGATACGAGCAGTACTTC.

The CDR3 sequence: CASSLAGTGAGELFF. CDR3 in DNA: TGTGCCAGCAGCTTGGCAGGGACAGGGGCCGGGGAGCTGTTTTTT. This sequence joins TRBV5-6 and TRBJ2-2; the match to TRBD1 covers 10 bases. This CDR3 spans 15 amino acids. The ends lost 0 bases at V and 6 bases at J; junction bases unmatched: 2. Germline V gives CDR1 SGHDT, CDR2 YYEEEE.

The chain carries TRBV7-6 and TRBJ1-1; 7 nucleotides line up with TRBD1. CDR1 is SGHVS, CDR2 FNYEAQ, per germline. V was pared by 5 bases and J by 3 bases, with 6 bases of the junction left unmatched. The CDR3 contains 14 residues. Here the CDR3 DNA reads TGTGCCAGCAGCGCCCCGGGACAGCACACTGAAGCTTTCTTT. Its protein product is CASSAPGQHTEAFF. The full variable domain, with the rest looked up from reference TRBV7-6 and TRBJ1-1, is GAGVSQSPRYKVTKRGQDVALRCDPISGHVSLYWYRQALGQGPEFLTYFNYEAQQDKSGLPNDRFSAERPEGSISTLTIQRTEQRDSAMYRCASSAPGQHTEAFFGQGTRLTVV.

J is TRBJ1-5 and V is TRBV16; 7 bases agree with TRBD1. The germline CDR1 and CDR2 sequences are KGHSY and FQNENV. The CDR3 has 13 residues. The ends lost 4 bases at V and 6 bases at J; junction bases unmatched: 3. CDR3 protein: CASSRGTVQPQHF. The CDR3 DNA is TGTGCCAGCAGCCGGGGGACAGTTCAGCCCCAGCATTTT.

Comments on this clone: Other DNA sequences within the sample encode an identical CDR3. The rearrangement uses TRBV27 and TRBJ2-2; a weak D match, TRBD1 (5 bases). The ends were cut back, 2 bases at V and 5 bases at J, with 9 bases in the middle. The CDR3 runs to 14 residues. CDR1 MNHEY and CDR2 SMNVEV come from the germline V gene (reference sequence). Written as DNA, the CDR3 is TGTGCCAGCAGTTTAGGGGCCGCTACCGGGGAGCTGTTTTTT. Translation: CASSLGAATGELFF.

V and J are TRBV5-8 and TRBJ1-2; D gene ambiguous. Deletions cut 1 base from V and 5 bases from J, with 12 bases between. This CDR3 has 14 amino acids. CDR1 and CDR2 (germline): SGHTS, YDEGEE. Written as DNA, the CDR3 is TGTGCCAGCAGCTTGTGGAAGGGAGGATATGGCTACACCTTC. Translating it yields CASSLWKGGYGYTF.

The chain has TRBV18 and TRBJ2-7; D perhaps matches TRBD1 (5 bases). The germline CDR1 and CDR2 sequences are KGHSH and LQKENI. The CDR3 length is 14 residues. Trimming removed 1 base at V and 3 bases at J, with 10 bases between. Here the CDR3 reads CASSPLGLGYEQYF. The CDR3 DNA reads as TGTGCCAGCTCACCACTGGGGCTAGGCTACGAGCAGTACTTC.

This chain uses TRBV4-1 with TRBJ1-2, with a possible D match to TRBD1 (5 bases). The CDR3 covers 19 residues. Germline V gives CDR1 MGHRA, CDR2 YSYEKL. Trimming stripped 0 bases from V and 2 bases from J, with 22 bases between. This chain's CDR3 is CASSQDAGRQLGGNYGYTF. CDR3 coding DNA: TGCGCCAGCAGCCAAGATGCGGGGAGACAGCTCGGGGGAAACTATGGCTACACCTTC.

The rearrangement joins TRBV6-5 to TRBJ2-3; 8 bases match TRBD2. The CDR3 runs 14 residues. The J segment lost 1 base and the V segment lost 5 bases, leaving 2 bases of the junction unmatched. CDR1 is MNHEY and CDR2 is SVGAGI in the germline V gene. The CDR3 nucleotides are TGTGCCAGCAGTGGGACTAGGGGCACAGATACGCAGTATTTT. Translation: CASSGTRGTDTQYF.

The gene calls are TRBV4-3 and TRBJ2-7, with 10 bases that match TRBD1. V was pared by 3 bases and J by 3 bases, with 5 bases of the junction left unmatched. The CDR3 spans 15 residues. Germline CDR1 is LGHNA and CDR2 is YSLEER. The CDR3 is CASSQPGQGLYEQYF. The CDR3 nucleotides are TGCGCCAGCAGCCAGCCGGGACAGGGGCTCTACGAGCAGTACTTC.

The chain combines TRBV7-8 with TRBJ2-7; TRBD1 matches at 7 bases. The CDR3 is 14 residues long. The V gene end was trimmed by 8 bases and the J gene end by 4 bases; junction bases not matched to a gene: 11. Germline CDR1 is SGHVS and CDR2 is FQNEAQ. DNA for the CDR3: TGTGCCAGCGCACCAAGGGACAGAGAGTACGAGCAGTACTTC. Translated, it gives CASAPRDREYEQYF.

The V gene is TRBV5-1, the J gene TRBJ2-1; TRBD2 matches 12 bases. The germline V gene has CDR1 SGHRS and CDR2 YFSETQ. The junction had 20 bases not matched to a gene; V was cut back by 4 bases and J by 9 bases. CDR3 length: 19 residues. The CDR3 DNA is TGCGCCAGCAGCGTAGGCGACCCTAGCGGGAGGGCCGGGGGAAGTGAGCAGTTCTTC. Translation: CASSVGDPSGRAGGSEQFF.

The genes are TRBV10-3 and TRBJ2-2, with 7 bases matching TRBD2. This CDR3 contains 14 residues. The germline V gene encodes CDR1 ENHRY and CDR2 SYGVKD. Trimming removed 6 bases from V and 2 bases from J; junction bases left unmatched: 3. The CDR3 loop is CAIRTGGNTGELFF. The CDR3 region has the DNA TGTGCCATCAGGACGGGAGGCAACACCGGGGAGCTGTTTTTT.

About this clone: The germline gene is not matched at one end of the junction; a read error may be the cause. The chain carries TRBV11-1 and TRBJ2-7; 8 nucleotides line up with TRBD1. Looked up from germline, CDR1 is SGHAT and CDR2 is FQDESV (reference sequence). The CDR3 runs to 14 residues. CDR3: CASSRGGQGVLEDF. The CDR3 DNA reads TGTGCCAGCAGCAGGGGAGGACAGGGTGTCTTAGAGGACTTC.

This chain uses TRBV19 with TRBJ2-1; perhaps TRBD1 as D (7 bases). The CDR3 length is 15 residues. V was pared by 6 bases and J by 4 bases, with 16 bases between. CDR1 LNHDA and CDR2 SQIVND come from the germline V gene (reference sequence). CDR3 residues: CASREGARDYNEQFF. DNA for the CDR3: TGTGCCAGTAGGGAGGGGGCGCGAGATTACAATGAGCAGTTCTTC.

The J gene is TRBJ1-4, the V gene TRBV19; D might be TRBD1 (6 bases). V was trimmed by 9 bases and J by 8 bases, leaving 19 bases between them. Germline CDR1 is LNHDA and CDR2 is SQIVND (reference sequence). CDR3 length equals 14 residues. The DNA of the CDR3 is TGTGCCAGCCATGGGGGCTCACTGAGGGAAAAACTGTTTTTT. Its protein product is CASHGGSLREKLFF.

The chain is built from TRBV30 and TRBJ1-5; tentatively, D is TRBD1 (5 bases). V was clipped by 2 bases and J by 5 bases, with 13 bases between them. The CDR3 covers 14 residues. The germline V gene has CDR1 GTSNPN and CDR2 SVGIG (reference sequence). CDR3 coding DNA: TGTGCCTGGAGTTTCCCCGGGGGGGATCAGCCCCAGCATTTT. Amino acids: CAWSFPGGDQPQHF.

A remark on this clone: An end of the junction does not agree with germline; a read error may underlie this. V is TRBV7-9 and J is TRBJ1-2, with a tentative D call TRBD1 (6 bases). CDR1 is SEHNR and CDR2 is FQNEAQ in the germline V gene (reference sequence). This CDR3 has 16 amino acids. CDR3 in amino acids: CSSSRLNTGSRRGYTF. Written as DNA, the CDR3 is TGTTCCAGCAGCCGCCTAAACACAGGGAGTCGGCGTGGCTACACCTTC.

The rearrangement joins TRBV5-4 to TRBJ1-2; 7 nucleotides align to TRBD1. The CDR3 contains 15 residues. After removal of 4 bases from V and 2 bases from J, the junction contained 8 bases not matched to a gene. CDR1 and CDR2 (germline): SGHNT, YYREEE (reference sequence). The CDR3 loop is CASSQKDRNNYGYTF. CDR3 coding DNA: TGTGCCAGCAGCCAGAAGGACAGGAACAACTATGGCTACACCTTC.